These 27 T cell receptor beta chains share one sample of origin, sequenced in a study of blood T cell repertoires in COVID-19. Produced via immunoSEQ multiplex PCR; TCRdb's table is partial and in-frame only. The data show about 320,000 clones, 90% to 95% seen once. The material sequenced was PBMCs or T cells enriched from blood (not recorded which). Receptors originate from a woman in her twenties or thirties who had been exposed to COVID-19.

This chain links TRBV27 with TRBJ2-7; 7 positions match TRBD1. CDR1 is MNHEY and CDR2 is SMNVEV in the germline V gene (reference sequence). CDR3 length equals 14 residues. After removal of 5 bases from V and 4 bases from J, the junction contained 8 bases not matched to a gene. The CDR3 protein is CASSPTGVVYEQYF. The CDR3 nucleotides read TGTGCCAGCAGTCCTACAGGGGTGGTGTACGAGCAGTACTTC.

V and J are TRBV5-5 and TRBJ1-2; 9 bases are shared with TRBD1. Trimming removed 0 bases from V and 4 bases from J; junction bases left unmatched: 1. Germline V lookup: CDR1 SGHKS, CDR2 YYEKEE (reference sequence). CDR3 length: 14 amino acids. The CDR3 region is CASSLGTGAYGYTF. In nucleotides, the CDR3 is TGTGCCAGCAGCTTGGGGACAGGGGCCTATGGCTACACCTTC.

The genes are TRBV10-3 and TRBJ1-3; D remains unclear. This CDR3 comprises 19 residues. Germline loops: CDR1 ENHRY, CDR2 SYGVKD. Trimming took 5 bases from V and 0 from J, leaving 23 bases between them. The CDR3 here is CAISQSPPRLGSSGNTIYF. Here the CDR3 DNA reads TGTGCCATCAGTCAGAGCCCCCCTCGATTGGGGAGCTCTGGAAACACCATATATTTT.

The table lists this clone with a count of one. The chain combines TRBV5-4 with TRBJ1-2; 8 nucleotides match TRBD1. Germline CDR1 is SGHNT and CDR2 is YYREEE (reference sequence). The CDR3 is 15 residues long. V trimming: 2 bases; J trimming: 4 bases; junction bases outside the gene matches: 7. The CDR3 protein is CASSLGDRGLYGYTF. CDR3 DNA sequence: TGTGCCAGCAGCTTAGGAGACAGGGGCCTCTATGGCTACACCTTC.

V and J are TRBV18 and TRBJ1-6; TRBD1 matches 7 bases. V was pared by 3 bases and J by 7 bases, with 9 bases of the junction left unmatched. CDR1 KGHSH and CDR2 LQKENI come from the germline V gene. The CDR3 totals 16 residues. CDR3 DNA: TGTGCCAGCTCACCTCGACAGGGAGATGGAAATTCACCCCTCCACTTT. This encodes CASSPRQGDGNSPLHF.

The V and J genes are TRBV6-1 and TRBJ2-7, with D maybe TRBD2 (5 bases). Germline V gives CDR1 MNHNS, CDR2 SASEGT. Trimming removed 1 base from V and 8 bases from J, with 12 bases in between. The CDR3 spans 13 residues. The CDR3 DNA sequence: TGTGCCAGCAGTGAAGGGGCTCCGGGGAAGCAGTACTTC. Protein product: CASSEGAPGKQYF.

The chain is built from TRBV11-2 and TRBJ1-2, with D perhaps matching TRBD1 (5 bases). V gave up 5 bases and J gave up 0 bases, with 13 bases separating them. The CDR3 is 15 residues long. The germline gives CDR1 SGHAT, CDR2 FQNNGV. Here the CDR3 DNA reads TGTGCCAGCAGCCGCGCGGGGGAAGCTAACTATGGCTACACCTTC. This encodes CASSRAGEANYGYTF.

The V and J genes are TRBV4-2 and TRBJ1-4; no definite D call. CDR3 length: 18 residues. Per the germline V gene, CDR1 is LGHNA and CDR2 is YNFKEQ. Between the trimmed V and J ends, which lost 0 bases and 10 bases, there was a span of 24 bases. The chain's CDR3 is CASSQELPATAFSGKLFF. CDR3 bases: TGTGCCAGCAGCCAAGAACTCCCGGCGACTGCTTTCTCCGGAAAACTGTTTTTT.

This rearrangement joins TRBV21-1 to TRBJ2-5; TRBD2, the table's D call, was not compared with the DNA. TRBV21-1 is labeled a pseudogene. The CDR3 loop spans 15 amino acids. CDR3 amino acids: CASSTQRRQKETQYF. The DNA for the CDR3 is TGTGCCAGCAGCACCCAAAGGCGGCAGAAAGAGACCCAGTACTTC.

The gene calls are TRBV3-1 (or the pseudogene TRBV3-2) and TRBJ1-1; D remains unclear. Trimming removed 3 bases at V and 5 bases at J, with 16 bases between. This CDR3 has 15 amino acids. CDR1 and CDR2 from the germline V gene are LGHDT and YNNKEL (reference sequence). The CDR3 spells CASSHEVRRRTEAFF. In DNA form, the CDR3 reads TGTGCCAGCAGCCATGAAGTACGCCGTCGGACTGAAGCTTTCTTT.

As to this clone: This may come from a read error, since a much larger clone is one base off. Within the sample, other DNA sequences also encode this same CDR3. The V and J genes are TRBV2 and TRBJ2-2, with TRBD2 as a possible D gene (5 bases). This CDR3 has 15 residues. CDR1 SNHLY and CDR2 FYNNEI come from the germline V gene. CDR3 in DNA: TGTGCCAGCAGCCCTTGGACTCAATACACCGGGGAACTGTTTTTT. This codes for CASSPWTQYTGELFF.

The chain employs TRBV4-1 and TRBJ1-4; D possibly corresponds to TRBD1 (6 bases). CDR3 length equals 16 residues. Germline V lookup: CDR1 MGHRA, CDR2 YSYEKL. V dropped 1 base and J dropped 4 bases, with 13 bases sitting between them. The CDR3 is CASSQAVGADNEKLFF. CDR3 DNA: TGCGCCAGCAGCCAAGCGGTGGGGGCTGATAATGAAAAACTGTTTTTT.

The rearrangement links TRBV18 to TRBJ1-2; 9 bases align to TRBD1. The junction had 8 bases not matched to a gene; V was cut back by 5 bases and J by 7 bases. Germline lookup yields CDR1 KGHSH and CDR2 LQKENI. The CDR3 loop spans 14 amino acids. Here the CDR3 DNA reads TGTGCCAGCTCAGTCGGGACAGGGATTGGTGGCTACACCTTC. Protein: CASSVGTGIGGYTF.

The table lists this clone with a few counts. The chain combines TRBV30 with TRBJ1-2, with D unresolved. Germline V lookup: CDR1 GTSNPN, CDR2 SVGIG (reference sequence). With 5 bases removed from V and 7 bases from J, the gap between germline ends came to 11 bases. This CDR3 contains 11 residues. CDR3 DNA: TGTGCCTGGGATGTAGGAGCTGGCTACACCTTC. It is translated as CAWDVGAGYTF.

The chain uses TRBV5-8 and TRBJ1-5; 9 bases match TRBD1. Trimming took 3 bases from V and 3 from J; bases not matched to a gene: 7. CDR3 length: 16 amino acids. Germline V gives CDR1 SGHTS, CDR2 YDEGEE. CDR3 in amino acids: CASSSPGQGYNQPQHF. The CDR3, as DNA: TGTGCCAGCAGCTCGCCGGGACAGGGATACAATCAGCCCCAGCATTTT.

This clone was observed once. This chain links TRBV5-6 with TRBJ1-1; 7 bases agree with TRBD1. The trim removed 5 bases at V and 2 bases at J, leaving 6 bases unmatched. The germline V gene encodes CDR1 SGHDT and CDR2 YYEEEE. This CDR3 comprises 14 residues. CDR3 bases: TGTGCCAGCAGGTGGGGACAGCTTAACACTGAAGCTTTCTTT. Residues: CASRWGQLNTEAFF.

The chain uses TRBV30 and TRBJ1-5, with D perhaps matching TRBD1 (5 bases). The CDR3 runs to 15 residues. Deletions cut 0 bases from V and 0 bases from J, with 9 bases between. The V gene's germline CDR1 is GTSNPN and CDR2 SVGIG (reference sequence). The CDR3 nucleotides are TGTGCCTGGAGTGTAGCGGGGACTAGCAATCAGCCCCAGCATTTT. Protein product: CAWSVAGTSNQPQHF.

The chain joins TRBV30 to TRBJ1-1; D might be TRBD1 (6 bases). Deletions cut 2 bases from V and 1 base from J, with 11 bases between. Germline-derived CDR1 and CDR2 are GTSNPN and SVGIG (reference sequence). The CDR3 contains 14 residues. The CDR3 here is CAWSPGQTNTEAFF. The CDR3 coding sequence is TGTGCCTGGAGTCCCGGACAGACGAACACTGAAGCTTTCTTT.

This clone has only one observation. CDR3 residues: CASSPNLEIYRTAPKVGSSPLHF. Written as DNA, the CDR3 is TGTGCCAGCAGTCCCAACCTAGAGATATACCGGACAGCTCCAAAAGTGGGGAGTTCACCCCTCCACTTT. The chain combines TRBV6-6 with TRBJ1-6, with D possibly matching TRBD1 (6 bases). The CDR3 consists of 23 residues. Per the germline V gene, CDR1 is MNHNY and CDR2 is SVGAGI (reference sequence). Trimming removed 5 bases from V and 9 bases from J, with 41 bases in between.

The chain employs TRBV6-4 and TRBJ2-1; no reliable D call. Germline V lookup: CDR1 MRHNA, CDR2 SNTAGT. Trimming stripped 8 bases from V and 5 bases from J, with 10 bases between. This CDR3 region has 12 residues. The CDR3 loop is CASYPGDNEQFF. The CDR3 DNA reads as TGTGCCAGCTACCCCGGTGACAATGAGCAGTTCTTC.

The rearrangement uses TRBV9 and TRBJ1-4, with no clear D. The length of the CDR3 is 15 residues. The germline CDR1 and CDR2 sequences are SGDLS and YYNGEE. V lost 0 bases, J lost 0 bases, and 6 bases lay in between. CDR3 protein: CASSVDRTTNEKLFF. CDR3 nucleotide sequence: TGTGCCAGCAGCGTAGACAGAACAACTAATGAAAAACTGTTTTTT.

The chain carries TRBV4-1 and TRBJ2-3; D is unresolved. V lost 4 bases and J 0 bases, leaving 11 bases between the germline ends. The germline CDR1 and CDR2 sequences are MGHRA and YSYEKL. This CDR3 spans 15 amino acids. CDR3 sequence: CASSRGEASTDTQYF. CDR3 DNA sequence: TGCGCCAGCAGCCGAGGAGAGGCGAGCACAGATACGCAGTATTTT.

This clone was recorded once. The rearrangement uses TRBV3-1 (or the pseudogene TRBV3-2) and TRBJ1-1; D not certain. V was clipped by 4 bases and J by 7 bases, with 16 bases between them. Germline-derived CDR1 and CDR2 are LGHDT and YNNKEL (reference sequence). This CDR3 is built from 14 residues. CDR3 DNA: TGTGCCAGCAGCCGAAGTGGGTTTCTAGGTGAAGCTTTCTTT. This sequence encodes CASSRSGFLGEAFF.

This clone was counted a single time. The J gene is TRBJ2-7, the V gene TRBV20-1; 7 nucleotides align to TRBD2. Germline trimming cut 3 bases from V and 3 bases from J; bases unmatched to any gene: 2. CDR1 and CDR2 (germline): DFQATT, SNEGSKA (reference sequence). The CDR3 spans 12 residues. This CDR3 reads CSASGTNYEQYF. The DNA of the CDR3 is TGCAGTGCTAGTGGGACTAACTACGAGCAGTACTTC.

This chain connects TRBV4-3 to TRBJ1-6; D is undetermined. This CDR3 is built from 17 residues. Trimming cost V 0 bases and J 7 bases, with 16 bases left between them. In germline, CDR1 is LGHNA, CDR2 YSLEER. The CDR3 region is CASSQEVATEGNSPLHF. The CDR3 DNA sequence: TGCGCCAGCAGCCAAGAGGTCGCGACTGAAGGAAATTCACCCCTCCACTTT.

The CDR3 spells CASSPYSTGPISGNTIYF. DNA of the CDR3: TGTGCCAGCAGCCCCTACTCCACAGGGCCTATCTCTGGAAACACCATATATTTT. V and J are TRBV13 and TRBJ1-3; weak D call: TRBD1 (6 bases). The CDR3 has 18 residues. The V gene's germline CDR1 is PRHDT and CDR2 FYEKMQ (reference sequence). V lost 5 bases, J lost 0 bases, and 20 bases lay in between. Variable domain in full (rest from reference TRBV13 and TRBJ1-3): AAGVIQSPRHLIKEKRETATLKCYPIPRHDTVYWYQQGPGQDPQFLISFYEKMQSDKGSIPDRFSAQQFSDYHSELNMSSLELGDSALYFCASSPYSTGPISGNTIYFGEGSWLTVV.

The rearrangement uses TRBV10-3 and TRBJ1-2; the D is unclear. This CDR3 contains 13 residues. V gave up 5 bases and J gave up 4 bases, with 11 bases separating them. CDR1 is ENHRY and CDR2 is SYGVKD in the germline V gene. The CDR3 region is CAISNEPSYGYTF. The CDR3 DNA reads as TGTGCCATCAGTAACGAGCCGTCCTATGGCTACACCTTC.